A selection of T cell receptor beta chains follows, all from one sample in a study of T cell responses to AZD1222 COVID-19 vaccine. Sequencing was performed with immunoSEQ multiplex PCR; in TCRdb, only in-frame clones are kept and a portion is missing. The sample has some 50,000 clones, roughly 80% seen once. This specimen consisted of peripheral blood, obtained on day 0 of AZD1222 vaccination. The origin of the receptors is an adult in good health. CDR3s include the opening cysteine and the closing phenylalanine or tryptophan. D genes are given only for firm matches. Rows give clone size only sometimes, using once, few, many, or a class for an expanded clone.

d_gene | j_gene | abundance | v_gene | CDR3aa | CDR3nt
TRBD1 | TRBJ2-7 | NA | TRBV19 | CASKKGSQGAYEQYF | TGTGCCAGTAAAAAAGGGTCACAGGGGGCCTACGAGCAGTACTTC
NA | TRBJ2-3 | NA | TRBV5-1 | CASSEGRPTDTQYF | TGCGCCAGCAGTGAAGGCAGACCCACAGATACGCAGTATTTT
NA | TRBJ2-3 | NA | TRBV20-1 | CSATGSDTQYF | TGCAGTGCTACCGGTTCAGATACGCAGTATTTT
NA | TRBJ1-3 | NA | TRBV11-3 | CASSFLGAGNTIYF | TGTGCCAGCAGCTTCCTCGGGGCTGGAAACACCATATATTTT
NA | TRBJ2-3 | few | TRBV5-1 | CASSFERRNTDTQYF | TGCGCCAGCAGCTTTGAGCGGAGAAACACAGATACGCAGTATTTT
TRBD2 | TRBJ2-7 | NA | TRBV18 | CASSPAGLAGGYEQYF | TGTGCCAGCTCACCAGCAGGACTAGCGGGAGGGTACGAGCAGTACTTC
NA | TRBJ1-5 | NA | TRBV18 | CASSPQADHNQPQHF | TGTGCCAGCTCACCCCAGGCAGATCACAATCAGCCCCAGCATTTT
NA | TRBJ1-6 | NA | TRBV3-1/TRBV3-2 | CASSLTGSVNSPLHF | TGTGCCAGCAGCCTCACCGGGAGTGTAAATTCACCCCTCCACTTT
NA | TRBJ1-1 | NA | TRBV6-5 | CASSYSDTRDEAFF | TGTGCCAGCAGTTACTCGGATACCAGAGATGAAGCTTTCTTT
TRBD1 | TRBJ1-1 | NA | TRBV6-5 | CASRGQGGSNTEAFF | TGTGCCAGCAGGGGGCAGGGGGGTTCGAACACTGAAGCTTTCTTT
NA | TRBJ1-2 | NA | TRBV7-2 | CASSLDGGGYTF | TGTGCCAGCAGCCTAGACGGGGGTGGCTACACCTTC
TRBD1 | TRBJ1-5 | NA | TRBV7-2 | CASSLAPGGTDQPQHF | TGTGCCAGCAGCTTAGCGCCAGGGGGCACGGATCAGCCCCAGCATTTT
NA | TRBJ2-5 | NA | TRBV5-1 | CASSLVDSQETQYF | TGCGCCAGCAGCTTGGTCGACAGTCAAGAGACCCAGTACTTC